The 17 T cell receptor beta chains below come from one sample, sequenced in a study of blood T cell repertoires in COVID-19. Produced via immunoSEQ multiplex PCR; TCRdb's table is partial and in-frame only. The sample shows about 210,000 clones, just under 85% of them seen only once. The specimen sequenced was peripheral blood. These receptors were obtained from a woman aged 45-65 years with active or convalescent COVID-19.

This clone has just one count. The chain couples TRBV7-9 to TRBJ1-2; TRBD1 matches at 12 bases. CDR3 length: 14 residues. V shed 5 bases and J 5 bases; nucleotides not matched to a gene: 3. Germline lookup yields CDR1 SEHNR and CDR2 FQNEAQ (reference sequence). CDR3 region: CASSRDRGQYGYTF. The CDR3, as DNA: TGTGCCAGCAGCCGGGACAGGGGGCAGTATGGCTACACCTTC.

This clone showed up just once. V and J are TRBV10-1 and TRBJ1-5; D unclear. The CDR3 covers 13 residues. Trimming left V 4 bases short and J 4 bases short, with 8 bases between. Germline values: CDR1 WNHNN, CDR2 SYGVQD (reference sequence). CDR3 sequence (DNA): TGCGCCAGCAGTGCGGGATTAAATCAGCCCCAGCATTTT. Its translation: CASSAGLNQPQHF.

The J gene is TRBJ2-1, the V gene TRBV18, with D hard to call. The length of the CDR3 is 15 residues. Deletions cut 1 base from V and 7 bases from J, with 14 bases between. Germline V gene data show CDR1 as KGHSH and CDR2 as LQKENI. CDR3 residues: CASSPLLLSENEQFF. CDR3 sequence (DNA): TGTGCCAGCTCACCACTCCTACTCTCCGAGAATGAGCAGTTCTTC.

This clone was detected once. This sequence joins TRBV29-1 and TRBJ1-1; possible D gene TRBD1, 5 bases. V lost 0 bases to trimming and J lost 4 bases, with 12 bases between them. This CDR3 has 14 amino acids. Per the germline V gene, CDR1 is SQVTM and CDR2 is ANQGSEA. This CDR3 reads CSVEDLRGSTEAFF. The CDR3 coding sequence is TGCAGCGTTGAAGATCTTCGGGGGTCCACTGAAGCTTTCTTT.

Written as DNA, the CDR3 is TGTGCCAGTAGTATCGTCGGGACTGGAATCACCGGGGAGCTGTTTTTT. Translated, it gives CASSIVGTGITGELFF. This chain joins TRBV19 and TRBJ2-2; D perhaps matches TRBD2 (6 bases). The CDR3 loop spans 16 amino acids. V was trimmed by 3 bases and J by 4 bases, leaving 15 bases between them. Germline CDR1 LNHDA, CDR2 SQIVND (reference sequence).

The chain employs TRBV28 and TRBJ2-3, with 11 bases that match TRBD2. CDR3 size: 15 residues. V shed 5 bases and J 4 bases; nucleotides not matched to a gene: 5. Germline assignment: CDR1 MDHEN and CDR2 SYDVKM. CDR3 coding DNA: TGTGCCAGCAGTATTAGCGGGAGGGGGGCAGATACGCAGTATTTT. Translating it yields CASSISGRGADTQYF.

The genes are TRBV6-4 and TRBJ1-1; 11 bases map to TRBD1. Germline CDR1 MRHNA, CDR2 SNTAGT. V shed 6 bases and J 1 base; nucleotides not matched to a gene: 1. The CDR3 totals 14 residues. This CDR3 is CASRGTGGNTEAFF. The CDR3 DNA sequence: TGTGCCAGCAGGGGGACAGGGGGGAACACTGAAGCTTTCTTT.

The chain couples TRBV7-9 to TRBJ1-1; possibly TRBD1 for D (6 bases). CDR1 SEHNR and CDR2 FQNEAQ come from the germline V gene (reference sequence). Trimming took off 4 bases at V and 5 bases at J, with 11 bases between the two ends. The length of the CDR3 is 13 residues. Here the CDR3 reads CASSSQGLTEAFF. As DNA, the CDR3 is TGTGCCAGCAGCTCCCAGGGGTTGACTGAAGCTTTCTTT.

This chain uses TRBV6-1 with TRBJ2-1; TRBD1 aligns across 11 bases. Trimming at V came to 3 bases and at J to 9 bases, leaving 4 bases not matched to a gene. Per germline, CDR1 MNHNS and CDR2 SASEGT. This CDR3 is 14 amino acids long. CDR3 in amino acids: CASSDGTGGGEQFF. For the CDR3, the DNA is TGTGCCAGCAGTGATGGGACAGGGGGAGGTGAGCAGTTCTTC.

The chain has TRBV6-4 and TRBJ1-1, with TRBD1 identical over 8 bases. This CDR3 has 14 amino acids. The J segment lost 11 bases and the V segment lost 0 bases, leaving 8 bases of the junction unmatched. Germline loops: CDR1 MRHNA, CDR2 SNTAGT. CDR3 region: CASSDSLQGVRAFF. The CDR3 nucleotides read TGTGCCAGCAGTGACTCCTTACAGGGGGTGAGGGCTTTCTTT.

The chain uses TRBV18 and TRBJ1-2, with TRBD1 matching 7 bases. The CDR3 is 15 residues long. CDR1 and CDR2 (germline): KGHSH, LQKENI. Trimming removed 3 bases from V and 2 bases from J; junction bases left unmatched: 6. The CDR3 region has the DNA TGTGCCAGCTCACCGGGACAGACTCTGAACTATGGCTACACCTTC. It translates to CASSPGQTLNYGYTF.

The chain carries TRBV27 and TRBJ2-3; 11 bases align to TRBD1. In germline, CDR1 is MNHEY, CDR2 SMNVEV (reference sequence). This CDR3 contains 16 residues. V gave up 4 bases and J gave up 4 bases; unmatched junction bases: 7. The CDR3 here is CASSSLRDRGADTQYF. CDR3 DNA: TGTGCCAGCAGTTCACTCCGGGACAGGGGGGCAGATACGCAGTATTTT.

This clone appeared once. This sequence joins TRBV28 and TRBJ1-2, with TRBD1 identical over 7 bases. J lost 8 bases, V lost 5 bases, and 14 bases had no gene match. Germline V gene lookup returns CDR1 MDHEN and CDR2 SYDVKM. This CDR3 is 15 amino acids long. The CDR3 DNA is TGTGCCAGCAGTAGTTTGAGCCAGGGGGGACGGGGCTACACCTTC. This sequence encodes CASSSLSQGGRGYTF.

The chain carries TRBV24-1 and TRBJ2-2; no definite D call. This CDR3 is 16 amino acids long. With 5 bases removed from V and 3 bases from J, the gap between germline ends came to 15 bases. Germline V CDR1 and CDR2: KGHDR, SFDVKD. The DNA of the CDR3 is TGTGCCACCAGTGGTGGGCCTCGTAAGGACACCGGGGAGCTGTTTTTT. It encodes CATSGGPRKDTGELFF.

The gene calls are TRBV11-2 and TRBJ2-1; a weak D match, TRBD1 (6 bases). With 4 bases removed from V and 0 bases from J, the gap between germline ends came to 19 bases. From germline, CDR1 is SGHAT and CDR2 FQNNGV. The CDR3 is 18 amino acids. The CDR3 protein is CASSSPGAPSSSYNEQFF. In DNA form, the CDR3 reads TGTGCCAGCAGCTCCCCAGGGGCCCCCTCGAGCTCCTACAATGAGCAGTTCTTC.

V and J are TRBV5-1 and TRBJ2-1; D possibly corresponds to TRBD1 (5 bases). Germline lookup yields CDR1 SGHRS and CDR2 YFSETQ. The V end lost 0 bases, the J end lost 2 bases, and 6 bases lay between the germline ends. The CDR3 is 14 amino acids. Here the CDR3 reads CASSLGGAYNEQFF. CDR3 sequence (DNA): TGCGCCAGCAGCTTGGGGGGCGCCTACAATGAGCAGTTCTTC. Full variable domain (remainder filled in from reference TRBV5-1 and TRBJ2-1): KAGVTQTPRYLIKTRGQQVTLSCSPISGHRSVSWYQQTPGQGLQFLFEYFSETQRNKGNFPGRFSGRQFSNSRSEMNVSTLELGDSALYLCASSLGGAYNEQFFGPGTRLTVL.

In its sample, this clone was seen a few times. The rearrangement joins TRBV11-2 to TRBJ2-2; 10 bases are a match to TRBD2. The CDR3 is 16 residues long. V was pared by 5 bases and J by 6 bases, with 9 bases of the junction left unmatched. The germline V gene has CDR1 SGHAT and CDR2 FQNNGV. Here the CDR3 DNA reads TGTGCCAGCAGCCGACCGGGTCTAGCGGGAGCCGGGGAGCTGTTTTTT. Translation: CASSRPGLAGAGELFF.